The next 28 T cell receptor beta chains were all read from a single sample in a study of graft-versus-host responses after intestinal transplantation. Sequencing was performed with immunoSEQ multiplex PCR; in TCRdb, only in-frame clones are kept and a portion is missing. The sample gives tens of thousands of clones, roughly 88% of which show up once; less than 0.12% is in the top ten. The antigens these receptors bind are not known. This sample comprised unstimulated CD4+ T cells sorted from spleen or lymph node cells, obtained before intestinal transplant. The receptors derive from a human donor who received an intestinal transplant.

This clone is a singleton in its sample. The chain has TRBV7-9 and TRBJ2-7; maybe TRBD2 (5 bases). Germline CDR1 is SEHNR and CDR2 is FQNEAQ (reference sequence). Trimming stripped 4 bases from V and 1 base from J, with 11 bases between. CDR3 length: 14 amino acids. This chain's CDR3 is CASSYDGISYEQYF. DNA for the CDR3: TGTGCCAGCAGCTACGACGGGATTTCCTACGAGCAGTACTTC.

The chain uses TRBV6-5 and TRBJ2-7, with 7 bases identical to TRBD2. Germline V gene sequence: CDR1 MNHEY, CDR2 SVGAGI. Trimming removed 2 bases from V and 7 bases from J; junction bases left unmatched: 11. The CDR3 has 15 residues. CDR3 nucleotides: TGTGCCAGCAGTTACGGCGGGGGAACCTTTGGGGAGCAGTACTTC. This gives the protein CASSYGGGTFGEQYF.

This sequence joins TRBV4-1 and TRBJ1-5; D might be TRBD1 (5 bases). This CDR3 is 14 amino acids long. CDR1 and CDR2 (germline): MGHRA, YSYEKL. V shed 4 bases and J shed 4 bases, with 11 bases lying between them. This CDR3 is CASSRNQGNQPQHF. CDR3 in DNA: TGCGCCAGCAGCCGGAATCAGGGAAATCAGCCCCAGCATTTT.

As regards this clone: As the CDR3 is not closed by the conserved phenylalanine or tryptophan, this likely results from a read error. The chain recombines TRBV4-1 with TRBJ2-7; tentative D call: TRBD1 (5 bases). Trimming cost V 1 base and J 6 bases, with 13 bases left between them. Per germline, CDR1 MGHRA and CDR2 YSYEKL. The CDR3 runs 14 residues. The CDR3 is CASSQVGLPLEQYL. The CDR3 DNA is TGCGCCAGCAGCCAAGTGGGGCTGCCTCTCGAGCAGTACCTC.

The genes are TRBV25-1 and TRBJ2-2; TRBD1 aligns across 7 bases. The junction had 9 bases not matched to a gene; V was cut back by 5 bases and J by 3 bases. The CDR3 has 16 amino acids. Germline loops: CDR1 MGHDK, CDR2 SYGVNS. The CDR3 here is CASSNSTGWDTGELFF. For the CDR3, the DNA is TGTGCCAGCAGTAATTCGACAGGGTGGGACACCGGGGAGCTGTTTTTT.

The V and J genes are TRBV9 and TRBJ2-3; tentative D call: TRBD1 (5 bases). This CDR3 is 17 amino acids long. Trimming stripped 1 base from V and 0 bases from J, with 15 bases between. CDR1 is SGDLS, CDR2 YYNGEE, per germline. The CDR3 loop reads CASSVSNRPTSTDTQYF. In DNA, the CDR3 is TGTGCCAGCAGCGTATCGAACAGGCCCACTAGCACAGATACGCAGTATTTT.

This sequence joins TRBV10-1 and TRBJ2-3; 14 bases map to TRBD2. This CDR3 is built from 18 residues. The germline V gene has CDR1 WNHNN and CDR2 SYGVQD (reference sequence). V lost 8 bases and J lost 1; bases outside the gene matches: 11. The CDR3 loop reads CASRRLAGGLGGTDTQYF. The CDR3, as DNA: TGCGCCAGCCGCAGACTAGCGGGGGGGCTGGGGGGCACAGATACGCAGTATTTT.

J is TRBJ2-2 and V is TRBV5-8; 8 bases agree with TRBD1. This CDR3 is 16 amino acids long. Germline CDR1 is SGHTS and CDR2 is YDEGEE. J was trimmed by 4 bases and V by 3 bases; bases with no gene match: 8. The CDR3 region is CASSWGRGRSTGELFF. The CDR3, as DNA: TGTGCCAGCAGCTGGGGCAGGGGGCGCAGCACCGGGGAGCTGTTTTTT.

J is TRBJ1-4 and V is TRBV21-1. TRBV21-1 is shown as a pseudogene. The CDR3 covers 17 residues. CDR3 sequence (DNA): TGTGCCAGCAGCAAAGCGTCGGGGGGGGCTTTAAGTGAAAAACTGTTTTTT. Translation: CASSKASGGALSEKLFF.

Here the CDR3 reads CASSPPPQLAGGVDEQYF. The DNA for the CDR3 is TGTGCCAGCAGCCCACCCCCCCAACTAGCGGGGGGTGTCGACGAGCAGTACTTC. The chain combines TRBV11-2 with TRBJ2-7; 12 positions match TRBD2. Losses at the gene ends were 5 bases for V and 5 bases for J; bases not matched to a gene: 16. This CDR3 is built from 18 residues. Germline V gene data show CDR1 as SGHAT and CDR2 as FQNNGV.

The chain links TRBV7-3 to TRBJ1-2; perhaps TRBD1 as D (5 bases). The CDR3 spans 16 residues. In germline, CDR1 is SGHTA, CDR2 FQGTGA. V lost 0 bases and J 5 bases, leaving 16 bases between the germline ends. This chain's CDR3 is CASSLTGPGLGYGYTF. The CDR3 DNA is TGTGCCAGCAGCTTAACGGGTCCAGGGCTTGGGTATGGCTACACCTTC.

This rearrangement joins TRBV9 to TRBJ2-6, with D perhaps TRBD2 (6 bases). The ends were cut back, 3 bases at V and 13 bases at J, with 14 bases in the middle. The germline V gene encodes CDR1 SGDLS and CDR2 YYNGEE. This CDR3 region has 13 residues. The CDR3 sequence is CASSATGLQVLTF. CDR3 bases: TGTGCCAGCAGCGCGACGGGACTTCAGGTCCTGACTTTC.

The rearrangement links TRBV5-8 to TRBJ1-2; D call uncertain. The CDR3 contains 13 residues. CDR1 SGHTS and CDR2 YDEGEE come from the germline V gene. Trimming cost V 4 bases and J 8 bases, with 15 bases left between them. CDR3 sequence reads: CASSLGLTEGYTF. Written as DNA, the CDR3 is TGTGCCAGCAGCCTCGGTCTAACTGAGGGCTACACCTTC.

The chain links TRBV10-3 to TRBJ2-2, with 7 bases aligning to TRBD2. Germline V lookup: CDR1 ENHRY, CDR2 SYGVKD. V lost 6 bases to trimming and J lost 1 base; unmatched junction nucleotides: 8. The CDR3 contains 16 residues. CDR3 DNA: TGTGCCATCAGCCCCCGGGGCGGGGGGAACACCGGGGAGCTGTTTTTT. This sequence encodes CAISPRGGGNTGELFF.

V usage is TRBV5-4 and J usage is TRBJ1-2; D is possibly TRBD1 (6 bases). There are 13 residues in the CDR3. The germline gives CDR1 SGHNT, CDR2 YYREEE (reference sequence). V dropped 4 bases and J dropped 5 bases, with 12 bases sitting between them. The CDR3 DNA reads TGTGCCAGCAGCCCGGACAGTGAATATGGCTACACCTTC. It translates to CASSPDSEYGYTF.

The chain is built from TRBV25-1 and TRBJ2-7; 8 bases line up with TRBD1. Trimming cost V 4 bases and J 5 bases; bases outside gene matches: 10. The germline V gene encodes CDR1 MGHDK and CDR2 SYGVNS. The CDR3 has 15 residues. CDR3 region: CASSGATGDGDEQYF. CDR3 coding DNA: TGTGCCAGCAGTGGGGCGACAGGGGATGGGGACGAGCAGTACTTC.

The rearrangement uses TRBV6-5 and TRBJ2-1, with D maybe TRBD1 (5 bases). V dropped 5 bases and J dropped 7 bases, with 12 bases sitting between them. This CDR3 has 13 amino acids. In germline, CDR1 is MNHEY, CDR2 SVGAGI. DNA of the CDR3: TGTGCCAGCAGTGCACAGGACGGGAATGAGCAGTTCTTC. It yields the protein CASSAQDGNEQFF.

This clone has just one count. The chain employs TRBV18 and TRBJ1-1, with TRBD1 matching 9 bases. The germline V gene encodes CDR1 KGHSH and CDR2 LQKENI. The CDR3 is 16 residues long. V dropped 2 bases and J dropped 5; count of bases not matched to a gene: 9. CDR3 region: CASSPAGTGGLTEAFF. DNA of the CDR3: TGTGCCAGCTCACCAGCGGGTACAGGGGGCCTGACTGAAGCTTTCTTT.

The rearrangement links TRBV5-1 to TRBJ1-5, with a weak D call TRBD1 (5 bases). Germline CDR1 reads SGHRS; CDR2 reads YFSETQ. Between the trimmed V and J ends, which lost 4 bases and 2 bases, there was a span of 10 bases. The CDR3 covers 14 residues. For the CDR3, the DNA is TGCGCCAGCAGCCCGGACACCCGCAATCAGCCCCAGCATTTT. It is translated as CASSPDTRNQPQHF.

The V and J genes are TRBV10-3 and TRBJ1-1, with D possibly matching TRBD1 (6 bases). CDR3 size: 14 residues. V lost 7 bases, J lost 4 bases, and 16 bases lay in between. Germline loops: CDR1 ENHRY, CDR2 SYGVKD. The CDR3 DNA follows: TGTGCCATCACCGAAACAGGGTTGAGCACTGAAGCTTTCTTT. It translates to CAITETGLSTEAFF.

The rearrangement uses TRBV20-1 and TRBJ2-3; 8 bases map to TRBD1. The CDR3 loop spans 11 amino acids. Germline values: CDR1 DFQATT, CDR2 SNEGSKA (reference sequence). This chain's CDR3 is CSGQGGDTQYF. The DNA of the CDR3 is TGCAGCGGACAGGGTGGGGATACGCAGTATTTT.

The chain recombines TRBV27 with TRBJ2-5; 7 bases are a match to TRBD2. V was pared by 5 bases and J by 5 bases, with 11 bases of the junction left unmatched. Germline CDR1 is MNHEY and CDR2 is SMNVEV (reference sequence). This CDR3 is built from 15 residues. As DNA, the CDR3 is TGTGCCAGCAGTGCGACCCGACTAGCAGAGGAGACCCAGTACTTC. The encoded protein is CASSATRLAEETQYF.

The chain combines TRBV9 with TRBJ1-6; the D is unclear. V lost 2 bases, J lost 5 bases, and 14 bases lay in between. The CDR3 runs to 16 residues. Germline assignment: CDR1 SGDLS and CDR2 YYNGEE. The CDR3 sequence is CASSVDAGRHNSPLHF. The DNA of the CDR3 is TGTGCCAGCAGCGTTGACGCAGGCAGACATAATTCACCCCTCCACTTT.

V is TRBV6-1 and J is TRBJ2-1; weak D call: TRBD1 (5 bases). Trimming cost V 6 bases and J 9 bases, with 15 bases left between them. CDR1 and CDR2 from the germline V gene are MNHNS and SASEGT. The CDR3 is 13 residues long. In nucleotides, the CDR3 is TGTGCCAGCAGATGGCAGGCTGGGGCTGAGCAGTTCTTC. It translates to CASRWQAGAEQFF.

The gene calls are TRBV10-1 and TRBJ2-7; 8 positions match TRBD1. From germline, CDR1 is WNHNN and CDR2 SYGVQD (reference sequence). The J segment lost 6 bases and the V segment lost 2 bases, leaving 3 bases of the junction unmatched. The CDR3 consists of 13 residues. CDR3 nucleotide sequence: TGCGCCAGCAGTGAGATAGACAGGGGCGAGCAGTACTTC. It yields the protein CASSEIDRGEQYF.

The rearrangement joins TRBV15 to TRBJ2-5; possible D gene TRBD2, 5 bases. The CDR3 totals 15 residues. V was pared by 5 bases and J by 5 bases, with 18 bases between. In germline, CDR1 is LNHNV, CDR2 YYDKDF (reference sequence). The CDR3 nucleotides read TGTGCCACCAGCCTCCCAGGCTCCCAGCGGGAGACCCAGTACTTC. Amino acid sequence: CATSLPGSQRETQYF.

This clone was counted a few times. This chain links TRBV20-1 with TRBJ1-1; D uncertain. The CDR3 runs to 11 residues. Trimming took off 5 bases at V and 1 base at J, with 5 bases between the two ends. Germline V gene sequence: CDR1 DFQATT, CDR2 SNEGSKA (reference sequence). The CDR3 DNA reads TGCAGTGCTTTGCGGAACACTGAAGCTTTCTTT. It yields the protein CSALRNTEAFF.

The chain recombines TRBV14 with TRBJ2-4; no reliable D call. CDR1 and CDR2 from the germline V gene are SGHDN and FVKESK. Trimming removed 2 bases from V and 5 bases from J, with 7 bases in between. CDR3 size: 13 residues. CDR3 sequence (DNA): TGTGCCAGCAGCCAACCGGGTCAAAACATTCAGTACTTC. Translating gives CASSQPGQNIQYF.